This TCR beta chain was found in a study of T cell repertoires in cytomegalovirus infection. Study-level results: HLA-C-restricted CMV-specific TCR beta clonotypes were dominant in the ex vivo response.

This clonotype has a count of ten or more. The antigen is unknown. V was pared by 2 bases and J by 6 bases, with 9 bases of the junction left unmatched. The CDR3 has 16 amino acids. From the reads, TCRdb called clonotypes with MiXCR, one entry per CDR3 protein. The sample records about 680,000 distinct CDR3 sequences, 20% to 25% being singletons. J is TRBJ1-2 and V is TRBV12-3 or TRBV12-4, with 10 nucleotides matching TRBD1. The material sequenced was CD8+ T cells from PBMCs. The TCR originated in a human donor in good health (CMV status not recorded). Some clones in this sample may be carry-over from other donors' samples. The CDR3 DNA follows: TGTGCCAGCAGTTTAACCGGGACAGGGGAGCGCGATGGCTACACCTTC. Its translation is CASSLTGTGERDGYTF.